These 18 T cell receptor beta chains originate from one sample sequenced in a study of beta chain features in type 1 diabetes. Of the isolated RNA, all was reverse transcribed, and so the sequenced material was expressed TCRB transcripts. Produced via immunoSEQ multiplex PCR; TCRdb's table is partial and in-frame only. Of over 500,000 clones in the sample, roughly a sixth were seen once. The specimen was naive CD4+ T cells from blood. These receptors originate from a man between 18 and 35 years old in good health.

CDR3 in DNA: TGTGCCAGCAGCATAAATGGACAGGGAATAGCCATTCAGTACTTC. Its translation is CASSINGQGIAIQYF. The chain recombines TRBV11-2 with TRBJ2-4; 8 bases map to TRBD1. CDR3 size: 15 residues. Germline V gene lookup returns CDR1 SGHAT and CDR2 FQNNGV. The J segment lost 9 bases and the V segment lost 5 bases, leaving 12 bases of the junction unmatched.

This clone was picked up a small number of times. The V call is TRBV7-2, the J call TRBJ2-3; D call uncertain. CDR1 is SGHTA, CDR2 FQGNSA, per germline. The CDR3 has 14 residues. V was pared by 5 bases and J by 1 base, with 10 bases between. CDR3 sequence (DNA): TGTGCCAGCAGCCCCCAGGCAGGCACAGATACGCAGTATTTT. Its protein product is CASSPQAGTDTQYF.

V and J are TRBV6-4 and TRBJ1-1, with D perhaps TRBD1 (5 bases). V was pared by 2 bases and J by 3 bases, with 10 bases between. Per the germline V gene, CDR1 is MRHNA and CDR2 is SNTAGT. This CDR3 contains 14 residues. Here the CDR3 DNA reads TGTGCCAGCAGTGACCGCCCCAGGGACACTGAAGCTTTCTTT. As protein: CASSDRPRDTEAFF.

This clone was seen only a few times. This sample also contains other DNA sequences that code for the same CDR3. The chain uses TRBV5-1 and TRBJ2-3, with D hard to call. The CDR3 runs 14 residues. The V end was cut by 3 bases, the J end by 0 bases, with 8 bases between. CDR1 is SGHRS, CDR2 YFSETQ, per germline. The CDR3 sequence is CASSSGTSTDTQYF. In nucleotides, the CDR3 is TGCGCCAGCAGCTCCGGCACTAGCACAGATACGCAGTATTTT.

This clone was found a few times. The V and J genes are TRBV4-2 and TRBJ2-5, with 7 bases fitting TRBD2. The CDR3 covers 14 residues. CDR1 LGHNA and CDR2 YNFKEQ come from the germline V gene. Trimming took 1 base from V and 3 from J; bases not matched to a gene: 2. In DNA form, the CDR3 reads TGTGCCAGCAGCCAAGGGGGGAGGGAAGAGACCCAGTACTTC. This translates into CASSQGGREETQYF.

Only a few counts were recorded for this clone. The chain is built from TRBV7-2 and TRBJ2-5; 11 bases match TRBD2. The CDR3 sequence is 14 residues long. Trimming at V came to 6 bases and at J to 4 bases, leaving 4 bases not matched to a gene. Germline lookup yields CDR1 SGHTA and CDR2 FQGNSA. In DNA, the CDR3 is TGTGCCAGCAGACGACTAGCGGGGTTAGAGACCCAGTACTTC. Its protein is CASRRLAGLETQYF.

This clone was observed a handful of times. In DNA form, the CDR3 reads TGTGCCAGCAGTTTAAGGTTACAGGGGGCCTACAATGAGCAGTTCTTC. Protein: CASSLRLQGAYNEQFF. This chain connects TRBV27 to TRBJ2-1; TRBD1 matches 8 bases. Per germline, CDR1 MNHEY and CDR2 SMNVEV (reference sequence). The CDR3 runs to 16 residues. J lost 2 bases, V lost 2 bases, and 5 bases had no gene match.

The CDR3 reads CASSPGGSAYEQYF. Written as DNA, the CDR3 is TGTGCCAGCAGCCCAGGGGGCAGCGCCTACGAGCAGTACTTC. The rearrangement uses TRBV4-2 and TRBJ2-7, with 8 bases fitting TRBD1. Germline V lookup: CDR1 LGHNA, CDR2 YNFKEQ. This CDR3 comprises 14 residues. V shed 4 bases, J shed 2 bases, and the junction held 4 bases outside the gene matches.

The rearrangement uses TRBV25-1 and TRBJ2-1; a weak D match, TRBD1 (5 bases). CDR1 and CDR2 (germline): MGHDK, SYGVNS. The germline V and J ends were trimmed by 4 bases and 5 bases, with 12 bases remaining between them. The length of the CDR3 is 14 residues. DNA of the CDR3: TGTGCCAGCAGTGTTAAGGACAAAGACAATGAGCAGTTCTTC. This codes for CASSVKDKDNEQFF.

This clone was counted only a few times. The V and J genes are TRBV18 and TRBJ2-1; 7 nucleotides match TRBD1. With V trimmed by 6 bases and J by 10 bases, 3 bases remained unmatched. Germline values: CDR1 KGHSH, CDR2 LQKENI. CDR3 length equals 11 residues. The CDR3 loop is CASSQTGEQFF. The CDR3, as DNA: TGTGCCAGCTCTCAGACAGGGGAGCAGTTCTTC.

The gene calls are TRBV19 and TRBJ1-1; weak D call: TRBD1 (5 bases). Between the trimmed V and J ends, which lost 4 bases and 1 base, there was a span of 10 bases. Germline V gene lookup returns CDR1 LNHDA and CDR2 SQIVND (reference sequence). The CDR3 loop spans 14 amino acids. CDR3 loop: CASSRDQGNTEAFF. In DNA form, the CDR3 reads TGTGCCAGTAGTAGGGATCAGGGGAACACTGAAGCTTTCTTT.

This clone was seen a handful of times. The chain combines TRBV5-1 with TRBJ2-7, with D perhaps assigned TRBD1 or TRBD2 (5 bases each). The CDR3 totals 11 residues. V lost 6 bases, J lost 5 bases, and 9 bases lay in between. Germline CDR1 SGHRS, CDR2 YFSETQ. In nucleotides, the CDR3 is TGCGCCAGCATGAGGGGACACGAGCAGTACTTC. Amino acid sequence: CASMRGHEQYF.

The rearrangement uses TRBV28 and TRBJ1-2; D is undetermined. The CDR3 runs 13 residues. Germline CDR1 is MDHEN and CDR2 is SYDVKM. Trimming took off 6 bases at V and 2 bases at J, with 10 bases between the two ends. CDR3 sequence reads: CASRPSENYGYTF. CDR3 nucleotides: TGTGCCAGCAGGCCGTCGGAGAACTATGGCTACACCTTC.

This chain uses TRBV7-2 with TRBJ2-1; a possible D gene is TRBD2 (7 bases). CDR1 is SGHTA, CDR2 FQGNSA, per germline. Deletions cut 4 bases from V and 7 bases from J, with 20 bases between. The CDR3 consists of 16 residues. The CDR3 loop is CASSSEGVSGSNEQFF. The CDR3 bases are TGTGCCAGCAGCTCGGAGGGGGTTAGCGGGTCGAATGAGCAGTTCTTC.

This clone was counted a few times. Here the CDR3 reads CAMSGQGTNTGELFF. The CDR3 bases are TGTGCCATGTCGGGACAGGGGACGAACACCGGGGAGCTGTTTTTT. This chain joins TRBV19 and TRBJ2-2, with 10 bases aligning to TRBD1. Germline assignment: CDR1 LNHDA and CDR2 SQIVND (reference sequence). Trimming cost V 10 bases and J 0 bases; bases outside gene matches: 5. The CDR3 loop spans 15 amino acids.

The chain joins TRBV7-2 to TRBJ2-4, with 10 nucleotides matching TRBD1. The CDR3 consists of 17 residues. Germline V CDR1 and CDR2: SGHTA, FQGNSA. Trimming took 5 bases from V and 0 from J; bases not matched to a gene: 7. As DNA, the CDR3 is TGTGCCAGCAGCCCCGACAGGGGGCGGGTAGCCAAAAACATTCAGTACTTC. Residues: CASSPDRGRVAKNIQYF.

This clone was seen more than once but under ten times. The CDR3 DNA is TGCGCCAGCAGCTTGGTGAATAGCGGGAACACCGGGGAGCTGTTTTTT. Protein sequence: CASSLVNSGNTGELFF. The gene calls are TRBV5-1 and TRBJ2-2; tentative D call: TRBD2 (6 bases). CDR3 length: 16 residues. The ends were cut back, 0 bases at V and 1 base at J, with 10 bases in the middle. Per germline, CDR1 SGHRS and CDR2 YFSETQ.

The V call is TRBV5-1, the J call TRBJ1-1; D is unresolved. Trimming took off 5 bases at V and 5 bases at J, with 13 bases between the two ends. Germline V gene data show CDR1 as SGHRS and CDR2 as YFSETQ. The CDR3 has 13 amino acids. CDR3 in amino acids: CASSFVLGTEAFF. CDR3 in DNA: TGCGCCAGCAGTTTTGTCCTGGGGACTGAAGCTTTCTTT.